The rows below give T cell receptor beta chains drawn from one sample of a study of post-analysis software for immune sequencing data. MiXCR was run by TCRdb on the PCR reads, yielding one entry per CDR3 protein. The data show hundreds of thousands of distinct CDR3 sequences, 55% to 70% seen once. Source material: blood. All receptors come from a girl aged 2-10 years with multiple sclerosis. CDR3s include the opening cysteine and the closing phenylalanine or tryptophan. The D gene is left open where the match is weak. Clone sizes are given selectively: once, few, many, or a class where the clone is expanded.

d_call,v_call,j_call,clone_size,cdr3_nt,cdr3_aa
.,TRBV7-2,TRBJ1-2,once,TGTGCCAGCAGCCAAGAGAGTACGGGGGTGGCCTATGGCTACACCTTC,CASSQESTGVAYGYTF
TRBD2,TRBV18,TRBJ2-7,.,TGTGCCAGCTCACCAGAGATAGGGAGGGCCATCTACGAGCAGTACTTC,CASSPEIGRAIYEQYF
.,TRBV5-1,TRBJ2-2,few,TGCGCCAGCAGCGCCCAGGGCACCGGGGAGCTGTTTTTT,CASSAQGTGELFF
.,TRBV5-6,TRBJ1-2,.,TGTGCCAGCAGCCCGGACCGCTATGGCTACACCTTC,CASSPDRYGYTF
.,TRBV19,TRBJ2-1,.,TGTGCCAGTAGTATGACCAGCCCTAATGAGCAGTTCTTC,CASSMTSPNEQFF
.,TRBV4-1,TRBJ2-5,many,TGCGCCAGCAGCGATGAGCCCCTCGGGACTGCTTGGGAGACCCAGTACTTC,CASSDEPLGTAWETQYF
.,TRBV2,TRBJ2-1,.,TGTGCCAGCAGTGATGACCCTATGACTAGGTTCCCGACTTACAATGAGCAGTTCTTC,CASSDDPMTRFPTYNEQFF
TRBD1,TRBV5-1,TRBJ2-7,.,TGCGCCAGCAGCTTGTACGGGACAGGGACCTACGAGCAGTACTTC,CASSLYGTGTYEQYF
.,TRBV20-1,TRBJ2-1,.,TGCAGTGCTAGTAGGCAGCGCCGTAGAGAGGGTGAGCAGTTCTTC,CSASRQRRREGEQFF
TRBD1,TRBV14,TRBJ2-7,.,TGTGCCAGCAGCCAAGAGAGGACAGGGGGCTCCTACGAGCAGTACTTC,CASSQERTGGSYEQYF
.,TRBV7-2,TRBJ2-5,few,TGTGCCAGCAGCTTATCTCGAGGGACGGGAGAGACCCAGTACTTC,CASSLSRGTGETQYF
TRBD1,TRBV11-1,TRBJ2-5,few,TGTGCCAGCTGCCCCCGGACAGGAGGACAGGAGACCCAGTACTTC,CASCPRTGGQETQYF
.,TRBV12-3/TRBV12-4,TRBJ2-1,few,TGTGCCAGCAGTCCCCAACAGGGTGGTGAGCAGTTCTTC,CASSPQQGGEQFF
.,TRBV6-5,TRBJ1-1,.,TGTGCCAGCAGGCTCAACAGGGAACAGGAAGCTTTCTTT,CASRLNREQEAFF
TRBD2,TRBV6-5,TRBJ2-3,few,TGTGCCAGCAGTGGCGCGGGGGGCACAGATACGCAGTATTTT,CASSGAGGTDTQYF
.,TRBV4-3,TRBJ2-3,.,TGCGCCAGCAGCCAAGTAGGCGGATACACAGATACGCAGTATTTT,CASSQVGGYTDTQYF
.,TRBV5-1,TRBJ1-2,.,TGCGCCAGCAGCTCGGTAATTGGGGATGGCTACACCTTC,CASSSVIGDGYTF
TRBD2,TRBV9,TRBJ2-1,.,TGTGCCAGCAGCGGGGGACTAGCGGGAGGGATCTACAATGAGCAGTTCTTC,CASSGGLAGGIYNEQFF
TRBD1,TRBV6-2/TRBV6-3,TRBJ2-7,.,TGTGCCAGCAGGACAGGGAGCAACTACGAGCAGTACTTC,CASRTGSNYEQYF
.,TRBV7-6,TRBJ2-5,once,TGTGCCAGCAGCTTTTACTCAGAGGAGACCCAGTACTTC,CASSFYSEETQYF
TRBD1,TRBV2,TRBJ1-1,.,TGTGCCAGCCCTGAGATAACAGGGGCTGCTTTCTTT,CASPEITGAAFF
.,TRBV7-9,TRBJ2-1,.,TGTGCCAGCAACCCGGGCCCCTTGGATGAGCAGTTCTTC,CASNPGPLDEQFF
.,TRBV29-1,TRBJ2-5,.,TGCAGCGTCAGGGGAGAAGAGGCAGAGACCCAGTACTTC,CSVRGEEAETQYF
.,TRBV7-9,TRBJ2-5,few,TGTGCCAGCAGCCCACTCACCGGTCCTCAAGAGACCCAGTACTTC,CASSPLTGPQETQYF
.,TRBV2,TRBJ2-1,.,TGTGCCAGCAGTGGAGCGACCTACAATGAGCAGTTCTTC,CASSGATYNEQFF
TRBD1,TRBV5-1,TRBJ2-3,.,TGCGCCAGCAGGAGCGACCGACAGGGGGAAGTTTGGGGCACAGATACGCAGTATTTT,CASRSDRQGEVWGTDTQYF
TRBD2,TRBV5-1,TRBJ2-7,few,TGCGCCAGCAGGCAGCGGGAGGGCCCGGACGAGCAGTACTTC,CASRQREGPDEQYF
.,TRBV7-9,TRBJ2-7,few,TGTGCCAGCAGCCCCTTTTTGGGGGCACGGCGGGGCTACGAGCAGTACTTC,CASSPFLGARRGYEQYF
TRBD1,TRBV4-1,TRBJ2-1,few,TGCGCCAGCAGCCCCCGACAGGGCAGTGGGAATGAGCAGTTCTTC,CASSPRQGSGNEQFF
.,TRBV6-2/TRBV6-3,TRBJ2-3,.,TGTGCCAGCAGGCTCCCCCCGTTAGATACGCAGTATTTT,CASRLPPLDTQYF
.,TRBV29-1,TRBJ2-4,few,TGCAGCGTTGGGCTGGACGCCCTGTACTTC,CSVGLDALYF
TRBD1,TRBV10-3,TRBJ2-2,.,TGTACCACCCAGGACAGGGGGAAAACCGGGGAGCTGTTTTTT,CTTQDRGKTGELFF
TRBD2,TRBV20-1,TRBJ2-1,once,TGCAGTGCTACCCGACTAGCGGGAGGGCCTAGTGAGCAGTTCTTC,CSATRLAGGPSEQFF